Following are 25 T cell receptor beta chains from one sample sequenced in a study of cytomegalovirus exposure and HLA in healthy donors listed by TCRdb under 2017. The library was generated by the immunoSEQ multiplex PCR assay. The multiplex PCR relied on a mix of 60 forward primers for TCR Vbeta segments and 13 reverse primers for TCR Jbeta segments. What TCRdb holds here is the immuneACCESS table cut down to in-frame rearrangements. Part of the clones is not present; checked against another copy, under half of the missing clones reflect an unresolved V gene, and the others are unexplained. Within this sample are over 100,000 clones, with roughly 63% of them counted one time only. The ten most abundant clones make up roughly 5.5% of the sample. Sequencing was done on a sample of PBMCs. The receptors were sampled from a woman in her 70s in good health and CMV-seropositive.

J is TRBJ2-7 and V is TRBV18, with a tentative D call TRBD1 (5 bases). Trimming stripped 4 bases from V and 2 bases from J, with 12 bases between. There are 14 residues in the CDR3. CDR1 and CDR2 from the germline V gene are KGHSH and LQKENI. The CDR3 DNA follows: TGTGCCAGCTCACGCCTGGACACCGCCTACGAGCAGTACTTC. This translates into CASSRLDTAYEQYF.

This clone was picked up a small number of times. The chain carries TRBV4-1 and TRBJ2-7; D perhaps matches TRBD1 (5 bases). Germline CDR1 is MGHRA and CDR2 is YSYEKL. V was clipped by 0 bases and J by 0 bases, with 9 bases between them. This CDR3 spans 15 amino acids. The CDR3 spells CASSQEQGPSYEQYF. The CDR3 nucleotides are TGCGCCAGCAGCCAAGAGCAGGGTCCCTCCTACGAGCAGTACTTC.

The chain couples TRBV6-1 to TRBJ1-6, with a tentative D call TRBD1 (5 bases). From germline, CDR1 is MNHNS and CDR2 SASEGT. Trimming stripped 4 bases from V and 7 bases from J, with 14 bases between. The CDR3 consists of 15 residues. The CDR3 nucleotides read TGTGCCAGCAGTGGTAGGGACTCGGCGAATTCACCCCTCCACTTT. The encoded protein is CASSGRDSANSPLHF.

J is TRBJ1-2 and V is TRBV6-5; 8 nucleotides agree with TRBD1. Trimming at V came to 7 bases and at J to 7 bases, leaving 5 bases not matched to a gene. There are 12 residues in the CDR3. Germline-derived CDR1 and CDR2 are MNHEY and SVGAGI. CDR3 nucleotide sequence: TGTGCCAGCAACGGACAGGGAGGTGGCTACACCTTC. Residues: CASNGQGGGYTF.

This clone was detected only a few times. This CDR3 is CASSLDIARSQETQYF. CDR3 sequence (DNA): TGTGCCAGCAGCTTAGATATAGCGAGGTCCCAAGAGACCCAGTACTTC. The rearrangement links TRBV7-2 to TRBJ2-5; possibly TRBD2 for D (5 bases). Germline V gene data show CDR1 as SGHTA and CDR2 as FQGNSA. This CDR3 has 16 residues. With 1 base removed from V and 1 base from J, the gap between germline ends came to 13 bases.

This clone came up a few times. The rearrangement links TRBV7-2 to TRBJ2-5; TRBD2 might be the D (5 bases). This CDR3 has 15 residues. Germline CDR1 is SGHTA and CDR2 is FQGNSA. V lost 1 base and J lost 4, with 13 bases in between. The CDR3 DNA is TGTGCCAGCAGCTTAGTATCGTCGGGGAGAGAGACCCAGTACTTC. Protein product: CASSLVSSGRETQYF.

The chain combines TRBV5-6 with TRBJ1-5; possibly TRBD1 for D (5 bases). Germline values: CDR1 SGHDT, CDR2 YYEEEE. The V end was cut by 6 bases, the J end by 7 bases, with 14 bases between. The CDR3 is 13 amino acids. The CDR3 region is CASTSGGNQPQHF. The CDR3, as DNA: TGTGCCAGCACCAGCGGGGGGAACCAGCCCCAGCATTTT.

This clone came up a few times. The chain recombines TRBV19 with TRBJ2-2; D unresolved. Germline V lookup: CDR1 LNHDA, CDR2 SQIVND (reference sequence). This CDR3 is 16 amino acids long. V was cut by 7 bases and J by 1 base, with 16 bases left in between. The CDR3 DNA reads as TGTGCCAGTACCACTACAATGGGTTTGAACACCGGGGAGCTGTTTTTT. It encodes CASTTTMGLNTGELFF. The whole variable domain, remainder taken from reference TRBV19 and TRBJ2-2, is DGGITQSPKYLFRKEGQNVTLSCEQNLNHDAMYWYRQDPGQGLRLIYYSQIVNDFQKGDIAEGYSVSREKKESFPLTVTSAQKNPTAFYLCASTTTMGLNTGELFFGEGSRLTVL.

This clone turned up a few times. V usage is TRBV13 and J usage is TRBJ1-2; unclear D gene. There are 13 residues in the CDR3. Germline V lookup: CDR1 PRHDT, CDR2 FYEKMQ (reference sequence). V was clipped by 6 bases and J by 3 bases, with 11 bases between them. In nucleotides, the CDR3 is TGTGCCAGCAGTCCGGAGACGGACTATGGCTACACCTTC. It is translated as CASSPETDYGYTF.

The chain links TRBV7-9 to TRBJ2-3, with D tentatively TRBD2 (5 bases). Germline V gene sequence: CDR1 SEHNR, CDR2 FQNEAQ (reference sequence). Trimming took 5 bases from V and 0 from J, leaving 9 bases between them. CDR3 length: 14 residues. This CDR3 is CASSAGPSTDTQYF. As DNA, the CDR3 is TGTGCCAGCAGCGCGGGCCCGAGCACAGATACGCAGTATTTT.

CDR3 sequence: CASSPSVLGANVLTF. The CDR3 DNA follows: TGTGCCAGCTCCCCATCCGTTTTAGGGGCCAACGTCCTGACTTTC. The J gene is TRBJ2-6, the V gene TRBV18; the D is unclear. V lost 6 bases and J 4 bases, leaving 13 bases between the germline ends. Germline assignment: CDR1 KGHSH and CDR2 LQKENI. The CDR3 contains 15 residues.

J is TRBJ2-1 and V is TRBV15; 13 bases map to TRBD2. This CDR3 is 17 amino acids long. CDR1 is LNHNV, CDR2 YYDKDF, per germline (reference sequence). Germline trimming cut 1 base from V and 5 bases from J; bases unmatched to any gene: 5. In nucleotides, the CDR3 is TGTGCCACCAGCAGAGTTTCGACTAGCGGGGGGCACAATGAGCAGTTCTTC. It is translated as CATSRVSTSGGHNEQFF.

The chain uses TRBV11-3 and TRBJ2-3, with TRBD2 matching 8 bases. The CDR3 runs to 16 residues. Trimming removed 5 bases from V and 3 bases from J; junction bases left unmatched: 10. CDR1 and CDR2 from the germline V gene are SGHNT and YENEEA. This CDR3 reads CASSLGGSGATDTQYF. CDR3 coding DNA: TGTGCCAGCAGCCTGGGGGGTAGCGGGGCGACAGATACGCAGTATTTT.

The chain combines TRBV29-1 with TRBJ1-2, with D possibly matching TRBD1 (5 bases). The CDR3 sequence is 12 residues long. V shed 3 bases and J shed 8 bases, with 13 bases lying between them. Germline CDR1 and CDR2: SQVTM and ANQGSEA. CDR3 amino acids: CSVEEQGYGYTF. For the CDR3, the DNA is TGCAGCGTTGAGGAGCAGGGTTACGGCTACACCTTC.

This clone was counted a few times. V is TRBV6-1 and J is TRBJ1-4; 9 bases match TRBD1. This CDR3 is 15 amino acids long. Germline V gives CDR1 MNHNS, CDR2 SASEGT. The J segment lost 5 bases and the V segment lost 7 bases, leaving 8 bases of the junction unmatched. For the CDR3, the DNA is TGTGCCAGCAATACTAGACAGGGGGGGAATGAAAAACTGTTTTTT. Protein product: CASNTRQGGNEKLFF.

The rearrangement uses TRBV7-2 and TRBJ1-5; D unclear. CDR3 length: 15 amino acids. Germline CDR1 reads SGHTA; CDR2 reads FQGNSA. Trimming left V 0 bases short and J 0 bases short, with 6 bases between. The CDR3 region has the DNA TGTGCCAGCAGCTTAGCTCAGAATAGCAATCAGCCCCAGCATTTT. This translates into CASSLAQNSNQPQHF.

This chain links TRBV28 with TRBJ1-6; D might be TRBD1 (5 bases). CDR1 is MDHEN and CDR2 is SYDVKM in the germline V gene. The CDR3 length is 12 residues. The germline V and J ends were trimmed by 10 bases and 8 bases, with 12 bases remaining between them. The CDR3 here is CATQGTYSPLHF. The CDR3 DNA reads TGTGCCACCCAGGGTACTTATTCACCCCTCCACTTT.

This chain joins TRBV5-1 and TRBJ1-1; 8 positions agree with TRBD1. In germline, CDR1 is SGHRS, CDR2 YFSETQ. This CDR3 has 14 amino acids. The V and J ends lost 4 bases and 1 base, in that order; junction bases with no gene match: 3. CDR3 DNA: TGCGCCAGCAGCGTACAGGGGGGGAACACTGAAGCTTTCTTT. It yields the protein CASSVQGGNTEAFF. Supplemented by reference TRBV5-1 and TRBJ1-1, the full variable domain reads KAGVTQTPRYLIKTRGQQVTLSCSPISGHRSVSWYQQTPGQGLQFLFEYFSETQRNKGNFPGRFSGRQFSNSRSEMNVSTLELGDSALYLCASSVQGGNTEAFFGQGTRLTVV.

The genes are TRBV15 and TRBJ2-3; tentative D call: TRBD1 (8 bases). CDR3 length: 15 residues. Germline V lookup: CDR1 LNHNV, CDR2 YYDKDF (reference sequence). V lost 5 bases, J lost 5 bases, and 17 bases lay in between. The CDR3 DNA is TGTGCCACCAGCTCTCAACAGGGGGGGATAGATACGCAGTATTTT. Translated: CATSSQQGGIDTQYF.

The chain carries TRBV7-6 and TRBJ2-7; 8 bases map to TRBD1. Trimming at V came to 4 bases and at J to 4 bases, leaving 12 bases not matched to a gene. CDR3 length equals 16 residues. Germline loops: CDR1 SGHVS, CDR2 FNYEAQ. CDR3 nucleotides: TGTGCCAGCAGCTCAAACCAGGGGGCCCAGGGATACGAGCAGTACTTC. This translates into CASSSNQGAQGYEQYF.

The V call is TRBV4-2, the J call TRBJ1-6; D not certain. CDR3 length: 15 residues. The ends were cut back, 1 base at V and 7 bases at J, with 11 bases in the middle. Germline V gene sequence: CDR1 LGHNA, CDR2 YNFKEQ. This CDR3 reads CASSQGQSQNSPLHF. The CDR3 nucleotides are TGTGCCAGCAGCCAAGGCCAGTCACAGAATTCACCCCTCCACTTT.

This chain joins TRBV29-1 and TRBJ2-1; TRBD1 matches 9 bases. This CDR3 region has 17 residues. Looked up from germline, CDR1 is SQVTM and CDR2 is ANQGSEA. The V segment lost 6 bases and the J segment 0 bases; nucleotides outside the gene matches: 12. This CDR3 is CSVRQGGPLGSYNEQFF. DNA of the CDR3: TGCAGCGTCAGACAGGGGGGCCCCCTTGGCTCCTACAATGAGCAGTTCTTC.

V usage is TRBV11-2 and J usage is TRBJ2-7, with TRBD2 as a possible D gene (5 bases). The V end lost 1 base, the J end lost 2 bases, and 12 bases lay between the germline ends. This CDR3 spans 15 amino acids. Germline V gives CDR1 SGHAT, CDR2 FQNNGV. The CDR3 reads CASSLGSGLPYEQYF. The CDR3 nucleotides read TGTGCCAGCAGCTTAGGGTCCGGACTCCCCTACGAGCAGTACTTC.

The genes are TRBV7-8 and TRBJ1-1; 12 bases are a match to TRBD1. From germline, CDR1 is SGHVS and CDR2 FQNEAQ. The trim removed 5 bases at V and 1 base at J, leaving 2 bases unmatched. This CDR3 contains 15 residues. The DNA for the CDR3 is TGTGCCAGCAGCCAGGGACAGGGGGCGAACACTGAAGCTTTCTTT. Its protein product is CASSQGQGANTEAFF.

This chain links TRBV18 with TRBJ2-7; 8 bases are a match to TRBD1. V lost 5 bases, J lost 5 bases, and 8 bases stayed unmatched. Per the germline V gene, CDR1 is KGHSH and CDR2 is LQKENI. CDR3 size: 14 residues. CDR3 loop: CASSGQGGKNEQYF. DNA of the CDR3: TGTGCCAGCTCAGGACAGGGTGGGAAGAACGAGCAGTACTTC.